This record concerns one TCR beta chain sequence. This clonotype is a singleton in its sample. Which antigen it targets is not known. Within one base of it there is no much larger clone, and no base qualities were kept. A lone read gives weak evidence. Library preparation employed 5' RACE. Sequencing instrument: NextSeq 500. In the TCR library protocol, a unique molecular identifier was attached to each TCR cDNA molecule so that PCR and sequencing errors could be corrected. The original pipeline was this. TCR identification, UMI-based error correction and CDR3 extraction were performed with Decombinator tools. TCRs above a frequency of 2 per 1,000, corresponding to the top 1% of the tumor frequency distribution, were defined as expanded. Expanded tumor TCRs statistically deemed absent (corrected P<0.05) from at least one tumor region were classed as regional, and all other expanded tumor TCRs were classed as ubiquitous. Rényi diversity was computed with the R vegan package after subsampling each repertoire 100 times to 5,000 TCRs. CDR3 similarity networks were built from amino acid triplet string-kernel similarity, with CDR3s being connected when pairwise similarity was above 0.82. The public reads were reprocessed in TCRdb via fastp at Q25 and MiXCR, keeping in-frame beta chains. CDR3 protein sequences are deduplicated, and each keeps its most common genes and DNA. TCRdb, not the original authors, processed these V and J calls. This sample gives about 3,300 distinct CDR3 sequences in total; 16% of them show up just once. Of the sample, roughly 7% is held by the ten largest clones.

The data belong to a study of spatial heterogeneity in lung cancer (dated by TCRdb to about 2019). Some background on the complete study: Beta-chain transcripts were consistently detected in greater numbers than alpha-chain transcripts, which likely reflected higher beta-chain transcript abundance. Both alpha and beta chains were TCR-sequenced in samples taken at surgery, namely 220 tumor regions, approximately 63 matched nontumor lung samples and about 52 PBMC samples. A strong correlation was found between TCR transcript counts in tumor regions and a T cell transcriptional module score from matched bulk RNA-seq. The study linked features of the TCR repertoire to counts of nonsynonymous mutations, which were determined by whole-exome sequencing of tumor tissue. In the raw uncorrected reads, each unique combination of TCR and UMI appeared more than ten times on average. In non-small cell lung cancer, the study made a quantitative comparison of TCR alpha and beta repertoires among multiple tumor regions, matched nontumor lung and blood.

General study outcomes and caveats: Estimated TCR-seq coverage of tumor T cells was only around 7.2% for alpha chains and about 14% for beta chains. The count of ubiquitous expanded TCRs correlated with the count of ubiquitous nonsynonymous mutations, and the count of regional expanded TCRs correlated with the count of regional nonsynonymous mutations. The number of expanded intratumoral alpha and beta TCRs correlated with the tumor nonsynonymous mutation count. Additional single-cell paired TCR alpha and beta sequencing was considered necessary to confirm, at a functional level, the hypothesis that regional TCRs recognize regional mutations.

Taken with the paper, the label for time point translates to: sample taken at primary tumor resection. Donors were around 71 patients with early-stage, untreated non-small cell lung cancer from the lung TRACERx cohort. TCR sequencing used whole RNA extracted from tumor and nontumor lung tissue, or from cryopreserved PBMC samples, without cell sorting. Patients were selected for TCR sequencing only if sufficient RNA was available from at least two tumor regions. Before being selected, tumor and adjacent nontumor lung specimens were reviewed by a lung pathologist. This clonotype was obtained from a male donor with early-stage non-small cell lung cancer. Sequenced material: lung tumor tissue, taken at surgery.

For the CDR3, the sequence is CASSLASGSGNTGELFF. In nucleotide form, the sequence is TGTGCCAGCAGCTTAGCGTCGGGGAGCGGGAACACCGGGGAGCTGTTTTTT. The sequence joins TRBV7-9 to TRBJ2-2, with a weak D call of TRBD2 (5 bases match). The CDR3 holds 17 amino acids from the cysteine to the phenylalanine. Only CDR3 DNA remains: 51 bases, in frame from the first base. Sequences SEHNR (CDR1) and FQNEAQ (CDR2) are obtained from the germline V gene (reference sequence). V is shortened by 0 bases, J by 1 base, and the region joining them spans 12 bases.